The sequence of this TCR beta chain was determined in a study of graft-versus-host responses after intestinal transplantation. Points from the study as a whole: Levels of circulating GvH clones at their peak were associated with early post-transplant HvG declines. The recipient marrow held GvH clones, and some of them showed up first in ileum or blood.

As concerns this clone: Its matching antigen is unknown.

Here immunoSEQ multiplex PCR was the method, and the copy in TCRdb shows in-frame clones only, minus some. The data hold around 93,000 clones, with 85% to 95% observed a single time. The CDR3 loop spans 17 amino acids. The germline CDR1 and CDR2 sequences are SGDLS and YYNGEE. The trim removed 0 bases at V and 4 bases at J, leaving 13 bases unmatched. Sequencing used unstimulated CD8+ T cells sorted from spleen or lymph node cells, obtained before intestinal transplant. The rearrangement links TRBV9 to TRBJ2-7, with 7 bases matching TRBD2. The sequence was obtained from a human donor who received an intestinal transplant. The CDR3 DNA reads TGTGCCAGCAGCGTAGATGGGAGCGGGATAGGGAGATACGAGCAGTACTTC. This codes for CASSVDGSGIGRYEQYF.